Each of the 25 T cell receptor beta chains below was sequenced from the same sample in a study of post-analysis software for immune sequencing data. The antigens these receptors bind are not known. The TCR beta cDNA libraries contained unique molecular identifiers. MiXCR, applied by TCRdb to the PCR reads, yields one record per CDR3 protein. The sample comprises about 180,000 distinct CDR3 sequences, about 29% of which are singletons, and 1.5% rests with the top ten. The study's findings and limits: Patients carried 5 or 6 TRBV segments more frequently than controls did, and TRBV5-6, TRBV5-1 and TRBV20-1 were among them.

The sequenced sample consisted of blood. Receptors were obtained from a girl aged 10 to 17 with multiple sclerosis.

Many counts were recorded for this clonotype. The V gene is TRBV20-1, the J gene TRBJ2-1; 14 bases align to TRBD2. The CDR3 runs 14 residues. Germline V gives CDR1 DFQATT, CDR2 SNEGSKA (reference sequence). V dropped 5 bases and J dropped 9; count of bases not matched to a gene: 6. CDR3 in amino acids: CSASRLAGGTEQFF. CDR3 DNA sequence: TGCAGTGCTTCCAGACTAGCGGGAGGGACTGAGCAGTTCTTC.

Concerning this clonotype itself: A read error may be the cause here, since a much bigger clone is one base away. The CDR3 loop is CSVLNRGRGSYGYTF. As DNA, the CDR3 is TGCAGCGTCCTCAACAGGGGACGGGGAAGCTATGGCTACACCTTC. The chain carries TRBV29-1 and TRBJ1-2; 7 positions match TRBD1. The CDR3 consists of 15 residues. Germline CDR1 reads SQVTM; CDR2 reads ANQGSEA. V dropped 6 bases and J dropped 4; count of bases not matched to a gene: 14.

This clonotype was seen ten or more times. The CDR3 DNA sequence: TGTGCCATCAGTGAGTCGGGCAGAGATCATGGCTACACCTTC. Residues: CAISESGRDHGYTF. The V and J genes are TRBV10-3 and TRBJ1-2; D is unclear. Between the trimmed V and J ends, which lost 0 bases and 6 bases, there was a span of 11 bases. Germline V gene sequence: CDR1 ENHRY, CDR2 SYGVKD. This CDR3 region has 14 residues.

A note on this clonotype: This sequence may be a read error, since a much larger clone differs from it by one base. V gene TRBV12-3 or TRBV12-4 combines with J gene TRBJ2-1; 8 bases line up with TRBD2. The CDR3 runs 16 residues. Trimming at V came to 1 base and at J to 13 bases, leaving 15 bases not matched to a gene. In nucleotides, the CDR3 is TGTGCCAGCAGTTTAGGGTTCGGGACTAGACCAGAGACCCAGTTCTTC. It codes for CASSLGFGTRPETQFF.

The chain is built from TRBV20-1 and TRBJ2-7; the D gene is possibly TRBD2 (6 bases). Trimming shortened V by 5 bases and J by 3 bases, and 17 bases separated the two germline ends. CDR3 length equals 14 residues. Germline CDR1 is DFQATT and CDR2 is SNEGSKA (reference sequence). CDR3 DNA sequence: TGCAGTGCTGGAGGGGAAGGATGGGGCTACGAGCAGTACTTC. As protein: CSAGGEGWGYEQYF.

V usage is TRBV19 and J usage is TRBJ2-2; TRBD1 matches at 10 bases. Per the germline V gene, CDR1 is LNHDA and CDR2 is SQIVND (reference sequence). The CDR3 totals 15 residues. Unmatched junction bases numbered 3, after V lost 5 bases and J lost 3 bases. CDR3 amino acids: CASSLDRGYTGELFF. CDR3 sequence (DNA): TGTGCCAGTAGTTTGGACAGGGGGTACACCGGGGAGCTGTTTTTT.

In this sample, this clonotype turned up many times. The chain employs TRBV2 and TRBJ2-1, with 13 bases matching TRBD2. Trimming cost V 10 bases and J 7 bases; bases outside gene matches: 4. The germline V gene has CDR1 SNHLY and CDR2 FYNNEI. This CDR3 has 13 residues. CDR3 nucleotides: TGTGCCACACTAGCGGGAGGGCCGAATGAGCAGTTCTTC. Translated, it gives CATLAGGPNEQFF.

The chain couples TRBV6-6 to TRBJ2-3; 11 bases agree with TRBD2. The V gene's germline CDR1 is MNHNY and CDR2 SVGAGI (reference sequence). V gave up 4 bases and J gave up 0 bases; unmatched junction bases: 6. The CDR3 loop spans 17 amino acids. CDR3 nucleotides: TGTGCCAGCAGTTTACTTAGCGGGGGGGCCAGCACAGATACGCAGTATTTT. It translates to CASSLLSGGASTDTQYF.

This rearrangement joins TRBV30 to TRBJ1-2; 8 bases agree with TRBD1. This CDR3 spans 15 amino acids. CDR1 is GTSNPN, CDR2 SVGIG, per germline (reference sequence). J was trimmed by 4 bases and V by 1 base; bases with no gene match: 8. CDR3 sequence reads: CAWSDRDRYFYGYTF. The CDR3 DNA reads TGTGCCTGGAGTGATCGGGACAGGTATTTCTATGGCTACACCTTC.

The chain links TRBV7-8 to TRBJ2-1, with 13 bases lining up with TRBD2. CDR3 length equals 17 residues. V lost 5 bases and J lost 9; bases outside the gene matches: 13. The germline V gene has CDR1 SGHVS and CDR2 FQNEAQ. This CDR3 reads CASSAAGLAGVAGEQFF. Written as DNA, the CDR3 is TGTGCCAGCAGCGCTGCTGGACTAGCGGGAGTCGCGGGTGAGCAGTTCTTC.

With regard to this clonotype: Possible read error: a much larger clone is one base away. The genes are TRBV29-1 and TRBJ2-1; 8 bases align to TRBD2. Germline V gene lookup returns CDR1 SQVTM and CDR2 ANQGSEA. The CDR3 length is 12 residues. V shed 4 bases and J 8 bases; nucleotides not matched to a gene: 4. The CDR3 reads CSVGDGRDEQFF. The CDR3 bases are TGCAGCGTTGGGGACGGGAGGGATGAGCAGTTCTTC.

Ten or more counts support this clonotype. The junction shows a germline mismatch at one end, possibly a read error. The rearrangement joins TRBV4-2 to TRBJ2-3; possibly TRBD2 for D (6 bases). This CDR3 has 17 residues. From germline, CDR1 is LGHNA and CDR2 YNFKEQ. The CDR3 is CASSQDSDSGSTYTQYF. The CDR3 DNA follows: TGTGCCAGCAGCCAAGATTCGGATAGCGGCTCCACATATACGCAGTATTTT.

This clonotype turned up a few times. V is TRBV5-1 and J is TRBJ2-1, with 8 bases aligning to TRBD1. The CDR3 runs 19 residues. V lost 0 bases and J lost 4; bases outside the gene matches: 15. CDR1 and CDR2 (germline): SGHRS, YFSETQ. The CDR3 loop is CASSLGLRGQATWYNEQFF. The CDR3 DNA reads TGCGCCAGCAGCTTGGGTCTCCGGGGACAGGCGACCTGGTACAATGAGCAGTTCTTC.

This clonotype was observed a handful of times. The V gene is TRBV7-2, the J gene TRBJ2-1; TRBD2 matches at 10 bases. Germline assignment: CDR1 SGHTA and CDR2 FQGNSA. The CDR3 contains 17 residues. Unmatched junction bases numbered 8, after V lost 5 bases and J lost 1 base. The CDR3 sequence: CASSLRLAGGSYNEQFF. The CDR3 nucleotides are TGTGCCAGCAGCCTTAGATTAGCGGGAGGTTCCTACAATGAGCAGTTCTTC.

There are a few counts of this clonotype. A much larger clone differs by one base, so this may be a read error. This chain connects TRBV12-3 or TRBV12-4 to TRBJ2-3, with D hard to call. The CDR3 is 12 residues long. CDR3 region: CASSLNTDAQYF. In nucleotides, the CDR3 is TGTGCCAGCAGTTTAAACACAGATGCGCAGTATTTT.

This clonotype has a handful of counts. The rearrangement uses TRBV4-1 and TRBJ2-7, with D tentatively TRBD1 or TRBD2 (5 bases each). The CDR3 length is 17 residues. Trimming removed 3 bases at V and 2 bases at J, with 20 bases between. Germline loops: CDR1 MGHRA, CDR2 YSYEKL. CDR3 region: CASSQDLGPTRPYEQYF. The CDR3 DNA follows: TGCGCCAGCAGCCAGGACCTGGGACCGACCAGACCCTACGAGCAGTACTTC.

This clonotype was found a few times. The CDR3 DNA reads TGTGCCATCAGAATCCAGGGAGAGACTGAAGCTTTCTTT. It codes for CAIRIQGETEAFF. V is TRBV10-3 and J is TRBJ1-1; D is possibly TRBD1 (5 bases). V shed 6 bases and J shed 5 bases, with 13 bases lying between them. Germline values: CDR1 ENHRY, CDR2 SYGVKD. The CDR3 sequence is 13 residues long.

The rearrangement links TRBV27 to TRBJ2-1, with 7 bases identical to TRBD1. CDR1 and CDR2 from the germline V gene are MNHEY and SMNVEV (reference sequence). The CDR3 runs 16 residues. V was pared by 3 bases and J by 0 bases, with 5 bases of the junction left unmatched. The CDR3 spells CASSFDRASSYNEQFF. The DNA for the CDR3 is TGTGCCAGCAGTTTTGACAGGGCGAGCTCCTACAATGAGCAGTTCTTC.

The V and J genes are TRBV5-1 and TRBJ2-3, with D hard to call. CDR1 SGHRS and CDR2 YFSETQ come from the germline V gene. V was cut by 4 bases and J by 2 bases, with 8 bases left in between. The length of the CDR3 is 13 residues. The CDR3: CASSPPNTDTQYF. CDR3 bases: TGCGCCAGCAGCCCACCTAACACAGATACGCAGTATTTT.

The rearrangement uses TRBV18 and TRBJ2-1; no clear D gene. The CDR3 is made up of 14 amino acids. Germline V CDR1 and CDR2: KGHSH, LQKENI. Trimming cost V 2 bases and J 6 bases, with 11 bases left between them. The CDR3, as DNA: TGTGCCAGCTCACCAGTCGGGCCATTCAATGAGCAGTTCTTC. Its protein product is CASSPVGPFNEQFF. The whole variable domain, remainder taken from reference TRBV18 and TRBJ2-1, is NAGVMQNPRHLVRRRGQEARLRCSPMKGHSHVYWYRQLPEEGLKFMVYLQKENIIDESGMPKERFSAEFPKEGPSILRIQQVVRGDSAAYFCASSPVGPFNEQFFGPGTRLTVL.

A remark on this clonotype: This may be a read error, as it is one base from a much larger clone. This chain links TRBV12-3 or TRBV12-4 with TRBJ2-7; no definite D call. Trimming cost V 6 bases and J 3 bases, with 12 bases left between them. The CDR3 sequence is 13 residues long. Here the CDR3 reads CASSPGPHYEQYF. CDR3 DNA sequence: TGTGCCAGCAGCCCCGGACCCCACTACGAGCAGTACTTC.

V gene TRBV29-1 combines with J gene TRBJ2-7, with D possibly being TRBD1 or TRBD2 (5 bases each). Trimming cost V 4 bases and J 2 bases, with 12 bases left between them. Per the germline V gene, CDR1 is SQVTM and CDR2 is ANQGSEA. This CDR3 has 13 residues. The CDR3 protein is CSVAPGTPYEQYF. Here the CDR3 DNA reads TGCAGCGTTGCTCCCGGGACGCCCTACGAGCAGTACTTC.

The CDR3 bases are TGCAGCGTCCCGGGGTATGGCTACACCTTC. Its protein product is CSVPGYGYTF. The V and J genes are TRBV29-1 and TRBJ1-2, with no clear D. Germline values: CDR1 SQVTM, CDR2 ANQGSEA. Trimming took off 6 bases at V and 5 bases at J, with 7 bases between the two ends. The CDR3 extends over 10 amino acids.

This sequence joins TRBV6-5 and TRBJ1-5; no firm D call. This CDR3 is built from 18 residues. The V and J ends lost 4 bases and 1 base respectively, with 20 bases between them. Germline V gene data show CDR1 as MNHEY and CDR2 as SVGAGI. CDR3 sequence (DNA): TGTGCCAGCAGTTCCTATCCTGACGACGGAGGCAGCAATCAGCCCCAGCATTTT. Translation gives CASSSYPDDGGSNQPQHF.

This clonotype was counted at least ten times. The chain recombines TRBV18 with TRBJ1-2; D unclear. V was trimmed by 2 bases and J by 1 base, leaving 11 bases between them. This CDR3 has 15 residues. Germline V gives CDR1 KGHSH, CDR2 LQKENI. This CDR3 is CASSPNPGLNYGYTF. The DNA of the CDR3 is TGTGCCAGCTCACCAAATCCGGGCCTTAACTATGGCTACACCTTC.